These 12 T cell receptor beta chains came from one sample sequenced in a study of T cells in Graves' hyperthyroidism and ophthalmopathy (dated by TCRdb to between 2018 and 2020). The method behind the library was multiplex PCR. The sequencer was an Illumina HiSeq 2000. TCR beta CDR3 regions were amplified from RNA transcripts. A first-round RT-PCR of the TCR CDR3 used the HTBI primer set with the Qiagen OneStep RT-PCR kit. TCRdb cleaned the public reads at Q25 with fastp, built clones with MiXCR and kept in-frame beta chains. Duplicate CDR3 protein sequences are folded into a single record with the most common DNA and genes. The sample table holds more than 300,000 distinct CDR3 sequences, of which roughly a sixth were seen once. In total, the top ten clones hold around a third of the sample. What was sequenced was blood. The receptors come from a woman in her 30s with Graves' hyperthyroidism that later progressed to Graves' ophthalmopathy.

On this clonotype: A much more abundant neighbour one base away suggests this may be a read error. The gene calls are TRBV3-1 and TRBJ2-1, with TRBD2 matching 12 bases. J was trimmed by 5 bases and V by 4 bases; bases with no gene match: 3. This CDR3 has 15 amino acids. Germline V gene sequence: CDR1 LGHDT, CDR2 YNNKEL (reference sequence). The DNA for the CDR3 is TGTGCCAGCAGCCCATGGACTAGCGGGGACAATGAGCAGTTCTTC. Translating it yields CASSPWTSGDNEQFF.

A few counts support this clonotype. This chain uses TRBV7-2 with TRBJ2-1; D is undetermined. Trimming shortened V by 5 bases and J by 11 bases, and 19 bases separated the two germline ends. This CDR3 is 14 amino acids long. Germline loops: CDR1 SGHTA, CDR2 FQGNSA. DNA for the CDR3: TGTGCCAGCAGCCCGCACGAGGTGCTTCCTAAGCAGTTCTTC. Protein: CASSPHEVLPKQFF.

Many counts were recorded for this clonotype. The chain links TRBV11-2 to TRBJ2-7; D might be TRBD2 (6 bases). This CDR3 is built from 14 residues. Germline values: CDR1 SGHAT, CDR2 FQNNGV. The germline V and J ends were trimmed by 4 bases and 3 bases, with 13 bases remaining between them. In DNA form, the CDR3 reads TGTGCCAGCAGCTCTAGACTAGACCGCTACGAGCAGTACTTC. Protein: CASSSRLDRYEQYF.

This clonotype was counted at least ten times. This sequence joins TRBV3-1 and TRBJ2-5; D is undetermined. The V and J ends lost 0 bases and 3 bases respectively, with 11 bases between them. Per the germline V gene, CDR1 is LGHDT and CDR2 is YNNKEL (reference sequence). This CDR3 has 15 residues. CDR3: CASSQDPNSEETQYF. The CDR3 DNA sequence: TGTGCCAGCAGCCAAGACCCAAATTCGGAAGAGACCCAGTACTTC.

This clonotype occurred many times. The chain recombines TRBV28 with TRBJ2-3, with a possible D match to TRBD1 (6 bases). CDR1 and CDR2 (germline): MDHEN, SYDVKM. Trimming took 4 bases from V and 1 from J, leaving 12 bases between them. The CDR3 runs 15 residues. The CDR3 bases are TGTGCCAGCAGTTCAGGGGTCGGTGGCACAGATACGCAGTATTTT. This encodes CASSSGVGGTDTQYF.

This clonotype was observed many times. V and J are TRBV6-5 and TRBJ1-1, with TRBD1 identical over 8 bases. This CDR3 region has 15 residues. Germline CDR1 is MNHEY and CDR2 is SVGAGI. J lost 1 base, V lost 2 bases, and 3 bases had no gene match. In DNA, the CDR3 is TGTGCCAGCAGTTACCCCGGGACAGGGAACACTGAAGCTTTCTTT. It is translated as CASSYPGTGNTEAFF.

This clonotype was counted many times. This sequence joins TRBV9 and TRBJ2-3, with unresolved D. Germline CDR1 is SGDLS and CDR2 is YYNGEE. The CDR3 covers 13 residues. Trimming left V 3 bases short and J 6 bases short, with 11 bases between. The CDR3 nucleotides are TGTGCCAGCAGCGGCGCGGACCGGGATACGCAGTATTTT. This sequence encodes CASSGADRDTQYF.

This clonotype has more than one count but fewer than ten. The chain links TRBV27 to TRBJ1-1; D may be TRBD1 (5 bases). V lost 5 bases, J lost 0 bases, and 10 bases lay in between. Germline CDR1 is MNHEY and CDR2 is SMNVEV (reference sequence). This CDR3 spans 14 amino acids. This CDR3 reads CASSTGGLNTEAFF. The CDR3 region has the DNA TGTGCCAGCAGTACGGGGGGACTGAACACTGAAGCTTTCTTT.

The chain carries TRBV4-1 and TRBJ2-7, with D perhaps TRBD1 (6 bases). The CDR3 contains 16 residues. Trimming took off 3 bases at V and 2 bases at J, with 17 bases between the two ends. Germline assignment: CDR1 MGHRA and CDR2 YSYEKL. The CDR3 spells CASSHLVTGSAYEQYF. The CDR3 region has the DNA TGCGCCAGCAGCCATCTGGTGACAGGTTCGGCCTACGAGCAGTACTTC.

The chain carries TRBV5-6 and TRBJ2-2; 7 bases agree with TRBD1. The CDR3 extends over 17 amino acids. Germline V CDR1 and CDR2: SGHDT, YYEEEE. J lost 0 bases, V lost 4 bases, and 9 bases had no gene match. CDR3 loop: CASSPLGTETNTGELFF. The CDR3 DNA reads as TGTGCCAGCAGCCCCCTAGGGACAGAGACGAACACCGGGGAGCTGTTTTTT.

This clonotype was counted only a few times. The CDR3 DNA is TGTGCCAGCAGTTACTCGACACTAGCGGGGGACAATGAGCAGTTCTTC. Translating gives CASSYSTLAGDNEQFF. The chain has TRBV6-2 or TRBV6-3 and TRBJ2-1; the match to TRBD2 covers 11 bases. With V trimmed by 0 bases and J by 5 bases, 3 bases remained unmatched. Germline CDR1 and CDR2: MNHEY and SVGEGT. The CDR3 totals 16 residues.

The CDR3 reads CASSQVTGFSEQYF. The CDR3 DNA reads TGCGCCAGCAGCCAAGTGACAGGGTTCAGCGAGCAGTACTTC. This chain uses TRBV4-1 with TRBJ2-7, with TRBD1 matching over 7 bases. J lost 6 bases, V lost 1 base, and 6 bases had no gene match. Germline CDR1 and CDR2: MGHRA and YSYEKL. The CDR3 sequence is 14 residues long.